At least ten counts were recorded for the clone carrying this T cell receptor (beta chain). The antigen is not known. This entry comes from a study of regulatory T cells in long-lasting Graves disease. Whole-study results and caveats: Favoring TRBV28, TRBJ1-2 and TRBJ2-5 was a feature seen in persistent disease. TCR diversity was lower in persistent Graves' patients (versus newly diagnosed ones).

In building TCR beta libraries, iRepertoire HTBI primers were used together with Arm-PCR of CDR3 regions. TCRdb analysed the multiplex PCR reads with MiXCR anew, one entry per CDR3 protein. The table shows 250,000 to 400,000 distinct CDR3 sequences, with about a sixth occurring only once. This CDR3 spans 20 amino acids. J gave up 2 bases and V 0 bases, and 15 bases lay outside the gene matches. CDR1 and CDR2 (germline): LGHDT, YNNKEL (reference sequence). Time point meaning: newly diagnosed GD, antithyroid drugs for less than 3 months. After RNA was extracted from PBMCs, the TCR library was made from it. Blood from the periphery, about 9 milliliters in all, was drawn into EDTA tubes.

The sequencing used peripheral blood mononuclear cells (PBMCs), collected at new diagnosis, from a patient treated with antithyroid drugs. The receptor comes from a female donor with Graves disease. The chain combines TRBV3-1 with TRBJ2-2, with 7 positions matching TRBD2. CDR3 sequence reads: CASSQDSWDWTRPNTGELFF. In DNA, the CDR3 is TGTGCCAGCAGCCAAGATAGTTGGGACTGGACTAGGCCTAACACCGGGGAGCTGTTTTTT.